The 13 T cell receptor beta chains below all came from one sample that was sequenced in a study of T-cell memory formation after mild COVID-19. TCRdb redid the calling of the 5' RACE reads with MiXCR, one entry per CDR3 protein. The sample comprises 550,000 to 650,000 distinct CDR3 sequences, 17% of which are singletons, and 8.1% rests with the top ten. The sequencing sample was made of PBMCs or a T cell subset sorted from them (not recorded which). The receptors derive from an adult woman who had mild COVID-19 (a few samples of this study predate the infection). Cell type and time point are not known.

In DNA, the CDR3 is TGTGCCAGCAGTGAATCAGGAGATACGCAGTATTTT. Translated: CASSESGDTQYF. The chain combines TRBV6-1 with TRBJ2-3; D gene unclear. The CDR3 runs to 12 residues. V was shortened by 2 bases and J by 5 bases, with 5 bases between the two germline ends. Germline V gene lookup returns CDR1 MNHNS and CDR2 SASEGT.

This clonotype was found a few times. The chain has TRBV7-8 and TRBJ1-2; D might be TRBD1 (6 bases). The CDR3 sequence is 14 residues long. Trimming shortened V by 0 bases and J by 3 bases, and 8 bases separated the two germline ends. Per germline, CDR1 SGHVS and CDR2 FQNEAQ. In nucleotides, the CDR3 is TGTGCCAGCAGCTTAGCGGAGGGGGACTATGGCTACACCTTC. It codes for CASSLAEGDYGYTF.

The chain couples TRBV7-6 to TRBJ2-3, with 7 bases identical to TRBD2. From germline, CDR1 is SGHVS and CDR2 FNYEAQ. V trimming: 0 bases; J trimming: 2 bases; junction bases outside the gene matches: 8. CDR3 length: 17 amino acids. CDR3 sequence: CASSLALVAGVTDTQYF. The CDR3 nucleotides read TGTGCCAGCAGCTTAGCTCTCGTGGCGGGAGTCACAGATACGCAGTATTTT.

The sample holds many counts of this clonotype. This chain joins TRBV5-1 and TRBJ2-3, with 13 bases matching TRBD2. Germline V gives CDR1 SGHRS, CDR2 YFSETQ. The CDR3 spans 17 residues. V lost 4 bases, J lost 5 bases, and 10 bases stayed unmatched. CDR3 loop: CASSLRGLAGVGDTQYF. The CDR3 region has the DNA TGCGCCAGCAGCCTACGCGGACTAGCGGGGGTCGGAGATACGCAGTATTTT.

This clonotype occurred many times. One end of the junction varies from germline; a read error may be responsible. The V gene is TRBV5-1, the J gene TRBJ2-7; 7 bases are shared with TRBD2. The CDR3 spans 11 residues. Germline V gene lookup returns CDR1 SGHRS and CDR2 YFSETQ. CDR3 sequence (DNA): TGTGCCAGCAGCTTGCGGGGGGAGCAGTACTTC. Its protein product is CASSLRGEQYF. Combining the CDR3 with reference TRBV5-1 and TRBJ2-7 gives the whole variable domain KAGVTQTPRYLIKTRGQQVTLSCSPISGHRSVSWYQQTPGQGLQFLFEYFSETQRNKGNFPGRFSGRQFSNSRSEMNVSTLELGDSALYLCASSLRGEQYFGPGTRLTVT.

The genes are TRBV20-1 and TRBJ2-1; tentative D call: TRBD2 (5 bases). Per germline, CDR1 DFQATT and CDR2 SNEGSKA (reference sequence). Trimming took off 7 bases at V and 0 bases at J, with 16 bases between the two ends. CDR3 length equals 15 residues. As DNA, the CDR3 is TGCAGTGTATGTCAGGACTTGAGCTCCTACAATGAGCAGTTCTTC. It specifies CSVCQDLSSYNEQFF.

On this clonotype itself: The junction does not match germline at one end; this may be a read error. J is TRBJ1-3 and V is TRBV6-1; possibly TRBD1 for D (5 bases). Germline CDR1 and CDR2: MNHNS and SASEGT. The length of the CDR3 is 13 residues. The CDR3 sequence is CASKRDAGNTIYF. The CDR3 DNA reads TGTGCCAGCAAAAGGGACGCTGGAAACACAATATATTTT.

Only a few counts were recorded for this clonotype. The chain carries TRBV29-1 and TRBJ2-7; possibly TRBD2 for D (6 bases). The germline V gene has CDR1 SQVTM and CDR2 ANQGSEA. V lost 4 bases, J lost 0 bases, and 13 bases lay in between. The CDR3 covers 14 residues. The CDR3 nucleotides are TGCAGCGTTGGATCGGGGAGGCGCTCCTACGAGCAGTACTTC. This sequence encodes CSVGSGRRSYEQYF.

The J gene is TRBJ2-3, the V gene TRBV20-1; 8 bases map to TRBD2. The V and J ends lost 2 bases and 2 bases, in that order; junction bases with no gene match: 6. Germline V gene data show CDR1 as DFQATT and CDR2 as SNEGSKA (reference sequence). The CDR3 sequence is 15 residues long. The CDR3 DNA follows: TGCAGTGCTAGACGGGCGGGAGGCCACACAGATACGCAGTATTTT. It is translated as CSARRAGGHTDTQYF.

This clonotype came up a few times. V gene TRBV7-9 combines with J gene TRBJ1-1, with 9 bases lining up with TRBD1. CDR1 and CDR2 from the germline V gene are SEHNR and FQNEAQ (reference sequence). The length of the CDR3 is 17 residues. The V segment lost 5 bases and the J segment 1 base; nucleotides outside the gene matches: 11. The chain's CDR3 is CASSPTGGRSQNTEAFF. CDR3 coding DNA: TGTGCCAGCAGCCCGACAGGGGGACGATCCCAGAACACTGAAGCTTTCTTT.

The chain's CDR3 is CIGPANEKLFF. Written as DNA, the CDR3 is TGTATTGGGCCGGCAAATGAAAAACTGTTTTTT. The chain has TRBV21-1 and TRBJ1-4. TRBV21-1 is given as a pseudogene. CDR3 size: 11 residues.

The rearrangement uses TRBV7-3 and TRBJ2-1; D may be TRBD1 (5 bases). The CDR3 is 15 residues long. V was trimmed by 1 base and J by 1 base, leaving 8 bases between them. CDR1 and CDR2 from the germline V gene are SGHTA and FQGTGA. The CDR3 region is CASSLRGISYNEQFF. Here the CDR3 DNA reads TGTGCCAGCAGCTTAAGGGGCATTTCCTACAATGAGCAGTTCTTC.

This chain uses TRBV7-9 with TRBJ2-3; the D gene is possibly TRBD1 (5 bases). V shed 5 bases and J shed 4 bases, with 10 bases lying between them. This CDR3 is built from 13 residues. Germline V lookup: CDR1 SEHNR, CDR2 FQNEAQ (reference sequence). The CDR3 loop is CASSPIGADTQYF. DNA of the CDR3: TGTGCCAGCAGCCCGATAGGGGCAGATACGCAGTATTTT.